A single TCR beta chain is shown here with its context. Antigen: not known. Germline CDR1 and CDR2: KGHSH and LQKENI. The CDR3 totals 14 residues. V lost 3 bases and J 3 bases, leaving 11 bases between the germline ends. The table came from immunoSEQ multiplex PCR; TCRdb's copy has only in-frame clones and leaves some out. The table has some 91,000 clones, roughly 90% seen once; the top ten hold roughly 2.5%. This record belongs to a study of T cell responses to AZD1222 COVID-19 vaccine. Whole-study findings and limits: Regions 160-218 and 743-854 dominated among vaccine-associated CD4 TCRs spanning spike. Repertoires were sampled only after the peak T cell response.

The source was peripheral blood, collected on day 0 of AZD1222 vaccination. This sequence was found in an adult in good health. The V gene is TRBV18, the J gene TRBJ2-5; TRBD2 is a possible D gene (6 bases). CDR3 in DNA: TGTGCCAGCTCACCTTCCCGCGGGGAAGAGACCCAGTACTTC. Protein: CASSPSRGEETQYF.